This is a list of T cell receptor beta chains from one sample in a study of blood T cell repertoires in COVID-19. Some clones are missing from TCRdb's copy, which holds only in-frame ones; the method was immunoSEQ multiplex PCR. Of 200,000 to 250,000 clones listed, about 90% were seen once; the top ten hold 6.2%. The sequenced sample was peripheral blood. Source of these receptors: a man between 60 and 75 years old with acute or convalescent COVID-19. Each CDR3 is given with its conserved first and last residue. A D gene is named only where the DNA matches it firmly. Clone size is not always given. Where it is, it says once, few, many or a class for expanded clones.

d_call clone_size j_call v_call cdr3_nt cdr3_aa
NA few TRBJ2-2 TRBV15 TGTGCCACCAGCCGCCCATTTGGAGGATTGATGACCGGGGAGCTGTTTTTT CATSRPFGGLMTGELFF
TRBD2 NA TRBJ2-7 TRBV7-2 TGTGCCAGCAGCCTCACCAGGCAGCGGGAGGGCGAGCAGTACTTC CASSLTRQREGEQYF
TRBD2 NA TRBJ2-1 TRBV7-8 TGTGCCAGCAGCTTATGGTCTAGCGGGAGGGCCTACAATGAGCAGTTCTTC CASSLWSSGRAYNEQFF
TRBD1 once TRBJ2-1 TRBV6-6 TGTGCCAGCAGTTATTCGGGACAGGGTTACAATGAGCAGTTCTTC CASSYSGQGYNEQFF
TRBD2 many TRBJ2-7 TRBV5-4 TGTGCCAGCAGCTTGACACTAGCGGGTTACGAGCAGTACTTC CASSLTLAGYEQYF
NA NA TRBJ2-1 TRBV29-1 TGCAGCGTCCAGAGCAGCCGGGGCAATGAGCAGTTCTTC CSVQSSRGNEQFF
NA NA TRBJ2-5 TRBV11-2 TGTGCCAGCAGCTTAGAACTCCTTGCGGCTCAGGAGACCCAGTACTTC CASSLELLAAQETQYF
TRBD2 NA TRBJ2-4 TRBV7-6 TGTGCCAGCAGCTTACGCCTAGCGGGAGGAGGAAACATTCAGTACTTC CASSLRLAGGGNIQYF
TRBD1 once TRBJ1-2 TRBV30 TGTGCCTGGACCATGGACAGGGGGCTGTATGGCTACACCTTC CAWTMDRGLYGYTF
TRBD2 NA TRBJ2-1 TRBV7-2 TGTGCCAGCAGCTTAGGAGCGGGAGTCCACAATGAGCAGTTCTTC CASSLGAGVHNEQFF
NA NA TRBJ1-4 TRBV27 TGTGCCAGCAGCACGGACACCGAAAAACTGTTTTTT CASSTDTEKLFF
TRBD2 NA TRBJ2-3 TRBV7-2 TGTGCCAGCAGCTTCGCGGGAGCTACAGATACGCAGTATTTT CASSFAGATDTQYF
TRBD2 NA TRBJ2-1 TRBV5-8 TGTGCCAGCGTGGGGAGACTAGCGGGTAATCCCCCCTACAATGAGCAGTTCTTC CASVGRLAGNPPYNEQFF
TRBD2 NA TRBJ2-3 TRBV13 TGTGCCAGCAGCACCCGGGGGACTAGAGTAGGGACAGATACGCAGTATTTT CASSTRGTRVGTDTQYF
TRBD1 NA TRBJ1-2 TRBV27 TGTGCCAGCAGTTTATGGGCTCGGAGGGACAGGCCTAACTATGGCTACACCTTC CASSLWARRDRPNYGYTF
TRBD2 NA TRBJ2-7 TRBV5-1 TGCGCCAGCAGCGTGGGACTACCCCGGACGGGCGAGCAGTACTTC CASSVGLPRTGEQYF
TRBD1 NA TRBJ2-7 TRBV19 TGTGCCAGTAGCCCGCTGCACAGGGGTCTCATTGCCTACGAGCAGTACTTC CASSPLHRGLIAYEQYF
NA few TRBJ1-2 TRBV9 TGTGCCAGCAGCGCCGGGACTCTCTATGGCTACACCTTC CASSAGTLYGYTF
NA NA TRBJ2-1 TRBV28 TGTGCCAGCAGTTTGGGGCTGTATGAGCAGTTCTTC CASSLGLYEQFF
NA once TRBJ2-3 TRBV4-2 TGTGCCAGCAGCCAAGATGGAGCGACTAGCACAGATACGCAGTATTTT CASSQDGATSTDTQYF